The 18 T cell receptor beta chains presented below share a single source sample, sequenced in a study of T cells after yellow fever vaccination. MiXCR was run by TCRdb on the 5' RACE reads, yielding one entry per CDR3 protein. The sample lists 60,000 to 85,000 distinct CDR3 sequences, roughly 7.4% seen once, with around 32% in the top ten. Specimen: CD8+ T cells sorted from PBMCs, collected 5 to 6 days after the first yellow fever vaccination. Receptor source: a man between 18 and 35 years old who received the YFV17D yellow fever vaccine.

This clonotype was observed a few times. The chain links TRBV4-3 to TRBJ2-1, with 9 bases identical to TRBD2. From germline, CDR1 is LGHNA and CDR2 YSLEER. There are 16 residues in the CDR3. The trim removed 0 bases at V and 9 bases at J, leaving 9 bases unmatched. CDR3: CASSQDLGGGDLEQFF. The CDR3 bases are TGCGCCAGCAGCCAAGATCTTGGCGGGGGGGATCTTGAGCAGTTCTTC.

This clonotype was found a few times. This rearrangement joins TRBV12-3 or TRBV12-4 to TRBJ1-5; 7 nucleotides align to TRBD1. The CDR3 is 14 amino acids. V dropped 5 bases and J dropped 7; count of bases not matched to a gene: 8. CDR3 DNA: TGTGCCAGCAGTGTCGACAGGGAAGGGCAGCCCCAGCATTTT. It codes for CASSVDREGQPQHF.

The chain uses TRBV7-3 and TRBJ2-7, with TRBD2 identical over 9 bases. V dropped 5 bases and J dropped 2; count of bases not matched to a gene: 4. The germline CDR1 and CDR2 sequences are SGHTA and FQGTGA. The CDR3 has 14 amino acids. The CDR3 is CASSRGGGTYEQYF. The CDR3 region has the DNA TGTGCCAGCAGCCGCGGGGGGGGCACCTACGAGCAGTACTTC.

This clonotype was detected many times. V and J are TRBV5-1 and TRBJ2-7; TRBD2 aligns across 7 bases. The CDR3 consists of 16 residues. The germline V gene encodes CDR1 SGHRS and CDR2 YFSETQ. The V and J ends lost 2 bases and 5 bases, in that order; junction bases with no gene match: 13. Here the CDR3 DNA reads TGCGCCAGCAGCTTAGCGGGACGGGTCCGTATCGACGAGCAGTACTTC. This gives the protein CASSLAGRVRIDEQYF.

As for this clonotype: A much larger clone differs by one base, so this may be a read error. The chain joins TRBV4-1 to TRBJ2-2; tentatively, D is TRBD2 (5 bases). Trimming left V 1 base short and J 6 bases short, with 12 bases between. Looked up from germline, CDR1 is MGHRA and CDR2 is YSYEKL. The CDR3 contains 15 residues. The CDR3 nucleotides are TGCGCCAGCAGCCAAGTGCTTGAGGGCTCCGGGGAGCTGTTTTTT. This sequence encodes CASSQVLEGSGELFF.

This clonotype was counted between two and nine times. The rearrangement uses TRBV5-5 and TRBJ2-7; D unresolved. CDR1 is SGHKS, CDR2 YYEKEE, per germline (reference sequence). The CDR3 runs 13 residues. The V and J ends lost 0 bases and 6 bases respectively, with 10 bases between them. CDR3 sequence reads: CASSLATQFEQYF. CDR3 in DNA: TGTGCCAGCAGCTTGGCCACCCAATTCGAGCAGTACTTC.

For the CDR3, the DNA is TGTGCCAGCAGTCAGACAGCAGATACGCAGTATTTT. As protein: CASSQTADTQYF. J is TRBJ2-3 and V is TRBV6-2 or TRBV6-3; D is possibly TRBD1 (5 bases). V gave up 5 bases and J gave up 4 bases, with 7 bases separating them. The CDR3 is made up of 12 amino acids. CDR1 and CDR2 (germline): MNHEY, SVGEGT.

This clonotype was recorded at least ten times. The chain is built from TRBV5-4 and TRBJ2-1; weak D call: TRBD1 (6 bases). The CDR3 extends over 13 amino acids. V lost 1 base, J lost 6 bases, and 8 bases lay in between. Germline V gives CDR1 SGHNT, CDR2 YYREEE (reference sequence). In nucleotides, the CDR3 is TGTGCCAGCAGCTTGACAGGGTTCAATGAGCAGTTCTTC. As protein: CASSLTGFNEQFF.

In its sample, this clonotype was seen a few times. The V gene is TRBV7-9, the J gene TRBJ1-2; weak D call: TRBD1 (5 bases). CDR1 is SEHNR, CDR2 FQNEAQ, per germline (reference sequence). V was shortened by 4 bases and J by 2 bases, with 14 bases between the two germline ends. This CDR3 has 15 amino acids. The CDR3, as DNA: TGTGCCAGCAGCTCAAGGGGAAGAGGGAACTATGGCTACACCTTC. Its protein product is CASSSRGRGNYGYTF.

The sample holds many counts of this clonotype. The J gene is TRBJ2-7, the V gene TRBV11-2; D gene unclear. The V end was cut by 5 bases, the J end by 2 bases, with 7 bases between. The CDR3 extends over 12 amino acids. The germline CDR1 and CDR2 sequences are SGHAT and FQNNGV. The CDR3 DNA sequence: TGTGCCAGCAGCGATCAGACCTACGAGCAGTACGTC. It is translated as CASSDQTYEQYV.

This clonotype was seen ten or more times. The rearrangement uses TRBV12-3 or TRBV12-4 and TRBJ2-7, with TRBD1 matching over 8 bases. Trimming removed 5 bases from V and 5 bases from J; junction bases left unmatched: 8. The CDR3 runs 14 residues. CDR3 region: CASSPTPGGNEQYF. CDR3 DNA: TGTGCCAGCAGTCCAACGCCAGGGGGCAACGAGCAGTACTTC.

The chain carries TRBV29-1 and TRBJ2-6; D call uncertain. This CDR3 spans 14 amino acids. V was cut by 3 bases and J by 3 bases, with 9 bases left in between. The germline V gene encodes CDR1 SQVTM and CDR2 ANQGSEA. CDR3 in DNA: TGCAGCGTTGACCCAGGTGATGGGGCCAACGTCCTGACTTTC. It encodes CSVDPGDGANVLTF.

This clonotype was picked up a small number of times. The chain is built from TRBV4-2 and TRBJ1-1; D is ambiguous. There are 16 residues in the CDR3. Germline CDR1 reads LGHNA; CDR2 reads YNFKEQ. Trimming took 0 bases from V and 0 from J, leaving 11 bases between them. Written as DNA, the CDR3 is TGTGCCAGCAGCCAAGAGGAGGGCAGCGTGAACACTGAAGCTTTCTTT. Residues: CASSQEEGSVNTEAFF.

The V gene is TRBV6-1, the J gene TRBJ2-7; no clear D gene. V lost 4 bases and J 3 bases, leaving 10 bases between the germline ends. CDR1 and CDR2 (germline): MNHNS, SASEGT. The CDR3 contains 13 residues. The CDR3 loop reads CASSGRHFYEQYV. The DNA of the CDR3 is TGTGCCAGCAGTGGGCGGCACTTCTACGAGCAGTACGTC.

This clonotype was seen at least ten times. The V call is TRBV29-1, the J call TRBJ1-5, with 7 bases identical to TRBD1. The CDR3 is 13 residues long. CDR1 and CDR2 from the germline V gene are SQVTM and ANQGSEA. V trimming: 4 bases; J trimming: 4 bases; junction bases outside the gene matches: 4. The CDR3 protein is CSVVKGANQPQHF. CDR3 bases: TGCAGCGTTGTTAAGGGGGCGAATCAGCCCCAGCATTTT.

V gene TRBV7-9 combines with J gene TRBJ2-7; TRBD1 matches 7 bases. The CDR3 runs 14 residues. The trim removed 5 bases at V and 5 bases at J, leaving 9 bases unmatched. Germline loops: CDR1 SEHNR, CDR2 FQNEAQ (reference sequence). CDR3 residues: CASSPRQGFDEQYF. CDR3 coding DNA: TGTGCCAGCAGCCCTAGACAGGGTTTCGACGAGCAGTACTTC.

This clonotype was seen a handful of times. The V call is TRBV12-3 or TRBV12-4, the J call TRBJ1-4; perhaps TRBD1 as D (5 bases). The CDR3 is 16 amino acids. With 6 bases removed from V and 7 bases from J, the gap between germline ends came to 21 bases. The CDR3 nucleotides are TGTGCCAGCAGCCGAGGCGGGGGAAGGAGTGGTGAAAAACTGTTTTTT. Translation: CASSRGGGRSGEKLFF.

This clonotype was counted at least ten times. The chain carries TRBV6-1 and TRBJ2-7; possibly TRBD1 for D (7 bases). The germline V and J ends were trimmed by 6 bases and 3 bases, with 15 bases remaining between them. The length of the CDR3 is 14 residues. Germline CDR1 is MNHNS and CDR2 is SASEGT. CDR3 DNA sequence: TGTGCCAGCAGCTCCCAGGGGGGAGTCTACGAGCAGTACTTC. Encoded protein: CASSSQGGVYEQYF.